The 20 T cell receptor beta chains listed next were all sequenced from one sample in a study of CD8 T cells in ankylosing spondylitis. In TCRdb, the 5' RACE reads were re-called with MiXCR into one record per CDR3 protein. The sample has 350,000 to 450,000 distinct CDR3 sequences; 20% are singletons. Sample: blood, either unsorted or a sorted T cell fraction (not recorded which). The receptors derive from a male donor with ankylosing spondylitis or in good health (not recorded which).

This clonotype was picked up many times. This chain uses TRBV12-3 or TRBV12-4 with TRBJ1-5; no firm D call. The V end was cut by 7 bases, the J end by 2 bases, with 18 bases between. The CDR3 has 16 residues. CDR3 region: CASTLGAPSGNQPQHF. DNA for the CDR3: TGTGCCAGCACCTTGGGCGCCCCATCGGGCAATCAGCCCCAGCATTTT.

This clonotype occurred a few times. This chain joins TRBV4-1 and TRBJ2-1, with D perhaps given as TRBD1 or TRBD2 (5 bases each). Germline assignment: CDR1 MGHRA and CDR2 YSYEKL. Trimming took 3 bases from V and 9 from J, leaving 15 bases between them. The CDR3 is 14 residues long. The CDR3 loop is CASSQAGLGVEQFF. CDR3 coding DNA: TGCGCCAGCAGCCAGGCGGGCTTGGGGGTTGAGCAGTTCTTC.

The sample holds a few counts of this clonotype. The rearrangement uses TRBV12-3 or TRBV12-4 and TRBJ1-2; D gene ambiguous. This CDR3 is built from 15 residues. Trimming took off 5 bases at V and 2 bases at J, with 15 bases between the two ends. CDR3 DNA sequence: TGTGCCAGCAGTACCTCGTTAGGACGGAACTATGGCTACACCTTC. Amino acid sequence: CASSTSLGRNYGYTF.

J is TRBJ2-3 and V is TRBV6-5; D could derive from TRBD1 or TRBD2 (5 bases each). The V gene lost 2 bases and the J gene lost 10 bases, with 7 bases spanning the gap. This CDR3 has 11 amino acids. Germline CDR1 is MNHEY and CDR2 is SVGAGI. CDR3 loop: CASSYGGAQYF. CDR3 in DNA: TGTGCCAGCAGTTACGGGGGAGCGCAGTATTTT.

This chain uses TRBV27 with TRBJ2-6; D uncertain. CDR3 length equals 18 residues. CDR1 and CDR2 (germline): MNHEY, SMNVEV (reference sequence). Deletions cut 6 bases from V and 0 bases from J, with 18 bases between. This CDR3 is CASRGITDPSSGANVLTF. In DNA form, the CDR3 reads TGTGCCAGCAGGGGGATAACAGACCCGAGCTCTGGGGCCAACGTCCTGACTTTC.

The rearrangement joins TRBV20-1 to TRBJ2-3; 7 positions match TRBD2. V shed 0 bases and J 4 bases; nucleotides not matched to a gene: 10. The CDR3 consists of 16 residues. The germline gives CDR1 DFQATT, CDR2 SNEGSKA (reference sequence). The CDR3 is CSARDNGLVWSDTQYF. The CDR3 bases are TGCAGTGCTAGAGATAACGGACTAGTTTGGTCAGATACGCAGTATTTT.

V and J are TRBV27 and TRBJ1-1; no definite D call. This CDR3 region has 13 residues. CDR1 and CDR2 (germline): MNHEY, SMNVEV (reference sequence). V shed 3 bases and J shed 5 bases, with 10 bases lying between them. The CDR3 here is CASSFQMLTEAFF. In DNA, the CDR3 is TGTGCCAGCAGTTTCCAGATGTTGACTGAAGCTTTCTTT.

The J gene is TRBJ1-3, the V gene TRBV9; D is uncertain. Germline CDR1 and CDR2: SGDLS and YYNGEE. Trimming took off 3 bases at V and 6 bases at J, with 7 bases between the two ends. The CDR3 is 12 amino acids. The CDR3: CASSGPENTIYF. CDR3 DNA sequence: TGTGCCAGCAGCGGACCAGAAAACACCATATATTTT.

The chain joins TRBV5-1 to TRBJ2-5, with a weak D call TRBD2 (7 bases). The V end lost 6 bases, the J end lost 5 bases, and 20 bases lay between the germline ends. Germline V CDR1 and CDR2: SGHRS, YFSETQ. The CDR3 is 15 amino acids. CDR3 sequence reads: CASIGYSGGVETQYF. As DNA, the CDR3 is TGCGCCAGCATTGGGTATTCGGGGGGCGTCGAGACCCAGTACTTC.

The genes are TRBV15 and TRBJ2-1, with D possibly matching TRBD2 (7 bases). V lost 0 bases to trimming and J lost 8 bases, with 11 bases between them. The CDR3 spans 14 residues. From germline, CDR1 is LNHNV and CDR2 YYDKDF (reference sequence). The CDR3 DNA reads TGTGCCACCAGCAGAGATGCGGGGGCTGATGAGCAGTTCTTC. This gives the protein CATSRDAGADEQFF.

In its sample, this clonotype was seen a few times. This rearrangement joins TRBV12-3 or TRBV12-4 to TRBJ2-3, with a tentative D call TRBD1 (5 bases). CDR3 length: 16 amino acids. V was shortened by 3 bases and J by 13 bases, with 26 bases between the two germline ends. The CDR3 loop is CASSFPTASNLLREYF. Here the CDR3 DNA reads TGTGCCAGCAGTTTTCCGACAGCCTCCAACCTCCTACGAGAGTATTTT.

The chain employs TRBV7-9 and TRBJ1-5; 10 bases are a match to TRBD1. Germline CDR1 reads SEHNR; CDR2 reads FQNEAQ (reference sequence). Germline trimming cut 1 base from V and 6 bases from J; bases unmatched to any gene: 0. There are 14 residues in the CDR3. CDR3 amino acids: CASSLGQGAQPQHF. CDR3 DNA: TGTGCCAGCAGCTTAGGACAGGGGGCTCAGCCCCAGCATTTT.

In its sample, this clonotype was seen a few times. This sequence joins TRBV29-1 and TRBJ2-7; no reliable D call. Between the trimmed V and J ends, which lost 5 bases and 5 bases, there was a span of 7 bases. This CDR3 contains 10 residues. The germline V gene encodes CDR1 SQVTM and CDR2 ANQGSEA. CDR3 bases: TGCAGCGTTCAGACGGACGAGCAGTACTTC. This encodes CSVQTDEQYF.

The chain links TRBV4-2 to TRBJ2-7, with no clear D. V gave up 1 base and J gave up 1 base, with 8 bases separating them. The CDR3 covers 14 residues. Germline V lookup: CDR1 LGHNA, CDR2 YNFKEQ. The CDR3 nucleotides are TGTGCCAGCAGCCAAGGGGTCCCATCCTACGAGCAGTACTTC. It specifies CASSQGVPSYEQYF.

This clonotype has a handful of counts. The CDR3 DNA reads as TGTGCCAGCAGCCCTTGGGACAGGGTTGGTGGCTACACCTTC. Protein: CASSPWDRVGGYTF. V usage is TRBV7-9 and J usage is TRBJ1-2; 9 bases line up with TRBD1. Looked up from germline, CDR1 is SEHNR and CDR2 is FQNEAQ (reference sequence). J gave up 7 bases and V 5 bases, and 8 bases lay outside the gene matches. The CDR3 runs to 14 residues.

The rearrangement links TRBV10-1 to TRBJ1-1; TRBD1 matches at 10 bases. From germline, CDR1 is WNHNN and CDR2 SYGVQD (reference sequence). This CDR3 comprises 18 residues. V dropped 3 bases and J dropped 3; count of bases not matched to a gene: 13. CDR3 sequence (DNA): TGCGCCAGCAGTGATTCCGGGACAGGGGCTTTTTCTTACACTGAAGCTTTCTTT. Encoded protein: CASSDSGTGAFSYTEAFF.

Many counts were recorded for this clonotype. In DNA form, the CDR3 reads TGTGCCAGCCGACCGGGACAGGGGAATGAGCAGTTCTTC. Its protein product is CASRPGQGNEQFF. The chain is built from TRBV6-1 and TRBJ2-1, with 10 bases aligning to TRBD1. V was pared by 8 bases and J by 7 bases, with 5 bases of the junction left unmatched. Germline CDR1 and CDR2: MNHNS and SASEGT. The CDR3 extends over 13 amino acids.

This clonotype turned up a few times. The chain couples TRBV5-1 to TRBJ2-3, with a possible D match to TRBD2 (7 bases). V lost 4 bases to trimming and J lost 4 bases, with 19 bases between them. The CDR3 is 16 amino acids. Germline V CDR1 and CDR2: SGHRS, YFSETQ. This CDR3 reads CASSPWGGGPPDTQYF. The DNA of the CDR3 is TGCGCCAGCAGCCCCTGGGGGGGGGGCCCCCCAGATACGCAGTATTTT.

V gene TRBV6-1 combines with J gene TRBJ2-1, with 12 bases that match TRBD2. The V segment lost 3 bases and the J segment 10 bases; nucleotides outside the gene matches: 10. The germline V gene has CDR1 MNHNS and CDR2 SASEGT. The CDR3 has 16 amino acids. In DNA, the CDR3 is TGTGCCAGCAGTGAGAGGCTAGCGGGGGGGCCCCCAGAGCAGTTCTTC. Its protein is CASSERLAGGPPEQFF.

The chain employs TRBV4-2 and TRBJ2-7; 7 bases agree with TRBD2. The CDR3 covers 15 residues. CDR1 and CDR2 (germline): LGHNA, YNFKEQ. Trimming took 1 base from V and 2 from J; bases not matched to a gene: 5. The CDR3 nucleotides read TGTGCCAGCAGCCAAGGGGCGGGGGTCACCTACGAGCAGTACTTC. Amino acid sequence: CASSQGAGVTYEQYF.